The 8 T cell receptor beta chains in this list originate from one sample, sequenced in a study of radiation and T cells in renal cell carcinoma. Documented time point: baseline pretreatment blood. Treatment indicated: 15 Gy SBRT to primary tumor, nephrectomy 4 weeks later. Repertoires were generated with immunoSEQ multiplex PCR, while TCRdb's copy carries only in-frame clones and drops some. The sample records 95,000 to 150,000 clones, roughly four fifths being singletons. The sequencing here drew on blood, taken from a patient whose treatment included radiotherapy and nephrectomy. The receptors come from a woman aged 55-75 years with renal cell carcinoma.

V and J are TRBV28 and TRBJ2-6; no firm D call. The ends were cut back, 5 bases at V and 2 bases at J, with 7 bases in the middle. Looked up from germline, CDR1 is MDHEN and CDR2 is SYDVKM. The CDR3 is 14 residues long. CDR3 in DNA: TGTGCCAGCAGTGCCGGCGCTGGGGCCAACGTCCTGACTTTC. Its translation is CASSAGAGANVLTF.

V gene TRBV5-1 combines with J gene TRBJ2-5; 8 positions agree with TRBD1. Germline CDR1 is SGHRS and CDR2 is YFSETQ. V shed 1 base and J 2 bases; nucleotides not matched to a gene: 10. The CDR3 loop spans 17 amino acids. The CDR3 DNA sequence: TGCGCCAGCAGCTTGAAAGCGTCTGGGACAGGTCAAGAGACCCAGTACTTC. Amino acid sequence: CASSLKASGTGQETQYF.

The chain recombines TRBV7-9 with TRBJ1-4, with D maybe TRBD1 (5 bases). The CDR3 contains 11 residues. Trimming stripped 8 bases from V and 8 bases from J, with 9 bases between. The V gene's germline CDR1 is SEHNR and CDR2 FQNEAQ (reference sequence). DNA of the CDR3: TGTGCCAGCGGGACCGTAGAAAAACTGTTTTTT. Translation gives CASGTVEKLFF.

This chain uses TRBV19 with TRBJ1-4; D uncertain. Germline values: CDR1 LNHDA, CDR2 SQIVND (reference sequence). There are 15 residues in the CDR3. Trimming removed 4 bases from V and 4 bases from J, with 13 bases in between. The CDR3 DNA sequence: TGTGCCAGTAGTACCTCGGGTCGCAGTAATGAAAAACTGTTTTTT. The encoded protein is CASSTSGRSNEKLFF.

For the CDR3, the DNA is TGTGCCAGCAGCGGGACAGGGGGTACCGGGGAGCTGTTTTTT. Its translation: CASSGTGGTGELFF. The V gene is TRBV9, the J gene TRBJ2-2, with 10 positions matching TRBD1. The J segment lost 5 bases and the V segment lost 3 bases, leaving 1 base of the junction unmatched. The CDR3 contains 14 residues. Germline V lookup: CDR1 SGDLS, CDR2 YYNGEE.

V usage is TRBV4-1 and J usage is TRBJ2-3; 11 nucleotides align to TRBD2. V dropped 5 bases and J dropped 3; count of bases not matched to a gene: 7. The germline V gene encodes CDR1 MGHRA and CDR2 YSYEKL. The CDR3 has 16 amino acids. This chain's CDR3 is CASSSLAGGATDTQYF. The CDR3 region has the DNA TGCGCCAGCAGCTCCCTAGCGGGGGGTGCGACAGATACGCAGTATTTT.

J is TRBJ2-7 and V is TRBV30; the D gene is possibly TRBD2 (5 bases). Germline lookup yields CDR1 GTSNPN and CDR2 SVGIG (reference sequence). CDR3 length: 14 residues. The V and J ends lost 1 base and 2 bases respectively, with 12 bases between them. The CDR3 region is CAWSGGIGAYEQYF. CDR3 coding DNA: TGTGCCTGGAGTGGGGGAATCGGGGCCTACGAGCAGTACTTC.

The V call is TRBV2, the J call TRBJ2-3; TRBD2 matches 11 bases. The CDR3 totals 16 residues. The germline V gene has CDR1 SNHLY and CDR2 FYNNEI. V gave up 5 bases and J gave up 1 base; unmatched junction bases: 5. The CDR3 loop reads CASSSSGGTRTDTQYF. CDR3 bases: TGTGCCAGCAGTTCTAGCGGGGGGACCCGCACAGATACGCAGTATTTT.